Reported below is one TCR beta chain. The authors' processing: Amplifying reference gene primers gave estimates of nucleated cell counts. Generated by immunoSEQ multiplex PCR, the TCRdb table keeps only in-frame clones and is missing some. V and J calls plus clone size are reproduced from that table; the DNA served to infer D and trimming. This sample yields about 170,000 clones, of which around 83% are seen a single time; roughly a fifth belongs to the top ten. This entry comes from a study of blood T cell repertoires in COVID-19. Study-wide background: The United States, Italy and Spain provided the acute and convalescent COVID-19 samples. Nucleic acid was either cDNA or gDNA, and it came from T cells, B-cell-depleted T cells, or PBMCs.

The CDR3 loop spans 16 amino acids. Germline loops: CDR1 LNHDA, CDR2 SQIVND (reference sequence). J lost 6 bases, V lost 0 bases, and 7 bases had no gene match. The genes are TRBV19 and TRBJ2-3, with TRBD2 identical over 9 bases. This clonotype originated in a woman between 65 and 79 years old who had recovered from COVID-19. The sequenced sample consisted of peripheral blood. The CDR3 here is CASSIEASGVPDTQYF. CDR3 DNA sequence: TGTGCCAGTAGTATAGAGGCTAGCGGGGTCCCGGATACGCAGTATTTT.